This record concerns one TCR beta chain sequence. Its target is unknown. This sample stems from a study of T cell responses to AZD1222 COVID-19 vaccine. Germline V gives CDR1 WSHSY, CDR2 SAAADI. The CDR3 is 11 amino acids. Trimming removed 1 base from V and 5 bases from J, with 2 bases in between. Broader study findings: Among the donors, most were white British and more were female, and clonal diversity was possibly underestimated.

Libraries were prepared by immunoSEQ multiplex PCR; TCRdb keeps only in-frame clonotypes and omits some of them. This sample has about 140,000 clones, with 70% to 90% found just once. This sequence originates from an adult who received the AZD1222 COVID-19 vaccine. Specimen: peripheral blood, collected 28 days after the second AZD1222 dose. The chain employs TRBV10-2 and TRBJ2-5, with unresolved D. The CDR3 nucleotides are TGCGCCAGCAGTGAGTACGAGACCCAGTACTTC. The encoded protein is CASSEYETQYF.